Presented here are 30 T cell receptor beta chains from one specimen sequenced in a study of early T cells in non-severe SARS-CoV-2 infection (dated by TCRdb to about 2021). The library was obtained by 5' RACE. Sequencing instrument: NextSeq 500. The public sequencing data were trimmed at Q25 with fastp and processed into clonotypes with MiXCR by TCRdb, which kept only in-frame beta chains. Records with the same CDR3 protein are collapsed into one entry carrying the most frequent genes and DNA. A total of around 98,000 distinct CDR3 sequences appear in this sample, 9.5% to 11% of them only once. Clones ranked in the top ten supply 4% to 5.5% of the sample. Sequenced material: whole blood. The source of these receptors is an adult who was a healthcare worker with PCR-confirmed SARS-CoV-2 infection or an uninfected control (not recorded which).

The chain combines TRBV7-3 with TRBJ2-2; D may be TRBD1 (6 bases). V was cut by 4 bases and J by 4 bases, with 10 bases left in between. The germline CDR1 and CDR2 sequences are SGHTA and FQGTGA. The CDR3 consists of 14 residues. The CDR3 spells CASSSGDRTGELFF. DNA of the CDR3: TGTGCCAGCAGCTCAGGGGACCGCACCGGGGAGCTGTTTTTT.

This clonotype was seen repeatedly, ten times or more. The genes are TRBV18 and TRBJ1-1; D is uncertain. V was pared by 1 base and J by 1 base, with 10 bases between. Germline lookup yields CDR1 KGHSH and CDR2 LQKENI. The CDR3 runs 15 residues. The DNA for the CDR3 is TGTGCCAGCTCACCACTATCCAGCCGGAACACTGAAGCTTTCTTT. Translated, it gives CASSPLSSRNTEAFF.

This clonotype was recorded at least ten times. The rearrangement links TRBV28 to TRBJ2-3, with D unresolved. The CDR3 totals 12 residues. The germline V gene encodes CDR1 MDHEN and CDR2 SYDVKM. The ends were cut back, 8 bases at V and 6 bases at J, with 12 bases in the middle. CDR3 DNA sequence: TGTGCCAGCTATAAAACAACGGATACGCAGTATTTT. Encoded protein: CASYKTTDTQYF.

This clonotype was seen more than once but under ten times. This chain connects TRBV7-9 to TRBJ2-1; 12 bases are a match to TRBD2. The germline V gene has CDR1 SEHNR and CDR2 FQNEAQ (reference sequence). The length of the CDR3 is 16 residues. J was trimmed by 6 bases and V by 4 bases; bases with no gene match: 7. The DNA for the CDR3 is TGTGCCAGCAGCTCCCGACTAGCGGGAGAGGGCAATGAGCAGTTCTTC. It yields the protein CASSSRLAGEGNEQFF.

This clonotype was detected a few times. This chain connects TRBV5-1 to TRBJ1-1, with D unclear. CDR1 SGHRS and CDR2 YFSETQ come from the germline V gene. The CDR3 is 12 amino acids. Trimming shortened V by 0 bases and J by 11 bases, and 11 bases separated the two germline ends. The CDR3 sequence is CASSLDGATAFF. The CDR3 DNA follows: TGCGCCAGCAGCTTGGACGGCGCAACGGCTTTCTTT.

The chain joins TRBV20-1 to TRBJ1-4; no clear D. Germline-derived CDR1 and CDR2 are DFQATT and SNEGSKA (reference sequence). The CDR3 length is 13 residues. Trimming took 2 bases from V and 5 from J, leaving 9 bases between them. CDR3 in DNA: TGCAGTGCTAGAACCAGGTTCAATGAAAAACTGTTTTTT. Protein sequence: CSARTRFNEKLFF.

This clonotype was seen more than once but under ten times. The chain combines TRBV14 with TRBJ1-1; D remains ambiguous. CDR1 is SGHDN and CDR2 is FVKESK in the germline V gene. This CDR3 spans 13 amino acids. V was clipped by 7 bases and J by 0 bases, with 9 bases between them. The CDR3, as DNA: TGTGCCAGCACCCTCGGCGTGAACACTGAAGCTTTCTTT. Translated, it gives CASTLGVNTEAFF.

The chain carries TRBV24-1 and TRBJ2-5; TRBD2 aligns across 10 bases. The V gene end was trimmed by 1 base and the J gene end by 0 bases; junction bases not matched to a gene: 1. This CDR3 is built from 16 residues. Germline V gene sequence: CDR1 KGHDR, CDR2 SFDVKD. The CDR3 protein is CATSDFSGRDQETQYF. CDR3 bases: TGTGCCACCAGTGATTTCAGCGGGAGGGACCAAGAGACCCAGTACTTC.

This clonotype was detected many times. The chain uses TRBV7-6 and TRBJ1-1; D gene unclear. The CDR3 contains 13 residues. Per germline, CDR1 SGHVS and CDR2 FNYEAQ. V lost 5 bases and J 5 bases, leaving 12 bases between the germline ends. DNA for the CDR3: TGTGCCAGCAGCCCTTTAGGAGGGACTGAAGCTTTCTTT. It codes for CASSPLGGTEAFF.

This clonotype was recorded at least ten times. The rearrangement joins TRBV6-5 to TRBJ2-3; 7 positions match TRBD1. The CDR3 contains 16 residues. Trimming removed 7 bases from V and 1 base from J; junction bases left unmatched: 11. Germline values: CDR1 MNHEY, CDR2 SVGAGI. The CDR3 spells CASNIGGTSGTDTQYF. The CDR3 DNA follows: TGTGCCAGCAATATAGGGGGCACGAGCGGCACAGATACGCAGTATTTT.

This clonotype was picked up a small number of times. V and J are TRBV19 and TRBJ2-2, with TRBD1 matching over 7 bases. The CDR3 contains 16 residues. Germline assignment: CDR1 LNHDA and CDR2 SQIVND (reference sequence). J was trimmed by 3 bases and V by 3 bases; bases with no gene match: 7. CDR3 in amino acids: CASSIGQARDTGELFF. DNA for the CDR3: TGTGCCAGTAGTATCGGACAGGCGAGGGACACCGGGGAGCTGTTTTTT.

This clonotype was counted many times. The chain employs TRBV2 and TRBJ1-2; D is ambiguous. Germline values: CDR1 SNHLY, CDR2 FYNNEI. The CDR3 is made up of 13 amino acids. Deletions cut 3 bases from V and 4 bases from J, with 9 bases between. CDR3 in amino acids: CASSEGLRYGYTF. The CDR3, as DNA: TGTGCCAGCAGTGAGGGCCTCCGCTATGGCTACACCTTC.

At least ten counts were recorded for this clonotype. The rearrangement uses TRBV20-1 and TRBJ2-1, with 10 bases that match TRBD2. The V gene end was trimmed by 6 bases and the J gene end by 7 bases; junction bases not matched to a gene: 12. The length of the CDR3 is 15 residues. Per germline, CDR1 DFQATT and CDR2 SNEGSKA (reference sequence). Here the CDR3 DNA reads TGCAGTGCCCCTCACCTTAGCGGGAGGTGGAATGAGCAGTTCTTC. Its translation: CSAPHLSGRWNEQFF.

This clonotype has more than one count but fewer than ten. The gene calls are TRBV3-1 and TRBJ2-3; 11 bases are shared with TRBD2. The CDR3 covers 15 residues. Germline values: CDR1 LGHDT, CDR2 YNNKEL (reference sequence). V trimming: 4 bases; J trimming: 6 bases; junction bases outside the gene matches: 6. For the CDR3, the DNA is TGTGCCAGCAGCCGGATAGCGGGGGGGCGTGATACGCAGTATTTT. Translation: CASSRIAGGRDTQYF.

This clonotype was seen a few times. This chain connects TRBV9 to TRBJ1-2; no definite D call. This CDR3 is built from 13 residues. Germline V lookup: CDR1 SGDLS, CDR2 YYNGEE. V lost 1 base and J lost 4, with 8 bases in between. The CDR3 region has the DNA TGTGCCAGCAGCGTACAGTCAGCCTATGGCTACACCTTC. Translating it yields CASSVQSAYGYTF.

This clonotype was seen repeatedly, ten times or more. This chain connects TRBV29-1 to TRBJ2-2; 9 nucleotides align to TRBD2. The germline CDR1 and CDR2 sequences are SQVTM and ANQGSEA. The V gene end was trimmed by 5 bases and the J gene end by 8 bases; junction bases not matched to a gene: 12. The CDR3 has 15 amino acids. CDR3 sequence reads: CSVPFGAGGQGELFF. The DNA of the CDR3 is TGCAGCGTTCCCTTCGGCGCGGGAGGGCAAGGGGAGCTGTTTTTT.

There are a few counts of this clonotype. The chain recombines TRBV28 with TRBJ1-2; 7 positions match TRBD1. Germline CDR1 reads MDHEN; CDR2 reads SYDVKM. The CDR3 is 14 residues long. V was clipped by 10 bases and J by 3 bases; unmatched bases: 11. The CDR3 sequence is CAIASPGGDYGYTF. The CDR3 bases are TGTGCCATCGCCTCCCCAGGGGGAGACTATGGCTACACCTTC.

The rearrangement links TRBV6-2 or TRBV6-3 to TRBJ2-6; no clear D gene. CDR1 is MNHEY, CDR2 SVGEGT, per germline. V was trimmed by 5 bases and J by 11 bases, leaving 19 bases between them. This CDR3 contains 15 residues. The CDR3 region has the DNA TGTGCCAGCAGTGCCGCCGGGTCCCTCGCGTACGTCCTGACTTTC. Translation gives CASSAAGSLAYVLTF.

A note on this clonotype: A much larger clone differs by one base, so this may be a read error. A read error is likely, as this CDR3 ends without the conserved phenylalanine or tryptophan. The gene calls are TRBV7-9 and TRBJ1-5, with D possibly being TRBD1 (5 bases). CDR3 length: 13 residues. The V and J ends lost 5 bases and 4 bases respectively, with 9 bases between them. Germline CDR1 reads SEHNR; CDR2 reads FQNEAQ (reference sequence). CDR3 region: CASSQTENQPQHS. In nucleotides, the CDR3 is TGTGCCAGCAGCCAGACAGAAAATCAGCCCCAGCATTCT.

The chain links TRBV4-2 to TRBJ2-7; D may be TRBD2 (6 bases). Germline V gives CDR1 LGHNA, CDR2 YNFKEQ. The CDR3 loop spans 14 amino acids. Trimming stripped 4 bases from V and 2 bases from J, with 12 bases between. The CDR3 spells CASSPTGLTYEQYF. The CDR3, as DNA: TGTGCCAGCAGCCCGACGGGACTGACCTACGAGCAGTACTTC.

This chain links TRBV5-1 with TRBJ1-2; D perhaps matches TRBD1 (6 bases). V was clipped by 4 bases and J by 8 bases, with 12 bases between them. The length of the CDR3 is 12 residues. The germline V gene encodes CDR1 SGHRS and CDR2 YFSETQ. The CDR3 bases are TGCGCCAGCAGCCCAGGGACATACGGCTACACCTTC. Amino acids: CASSPGTYGYTF.

V usage is TRBV7-2 and J usage is TRBJ2-5; TRBD2 is a possible D gene (5 bases). The CDR3 is 15 residues long. Trimming cost V 0 bases and J 5 bases, with 13 bases left between them. CDR1 and CDR2 (germline): SGHTA, FQGNSA. The CDR3 loop is CASSLASLARETQYF. CDR3 nucleotide sequence: TGTGCCAGCAGCTTAGCTAGCCTAGCTCGGGAGACCCAGTACTTC.

This clonotype was seen at least ten times. The genes are TRBV4-2 and TRBJ2-2; tentatively, D is TRBD2 (6 bases). The CDR3 is made up of 17 amino acids. V was pared by 4 bases and J by 2 bases, with 17 bases between. Germline V CDR1 and CDR2: LGHNA, YNFKEQ. CDR3 loop: CASSPVGRGGNTGELFF. CDR3 nucleotide sequence: TGTGCCAGCAGCCCAGTTGGACGGGGAGGCAACACCGGGGAGCTGTTTTTT.

The chain carries TRBV2 and TRBJ2-5; 12 nucleotides agree with TRBD2. J was trimmed by 5 bases and V by 8 bases; bases with no gene match: 9. CDR3 length: 15 residues. Germline V lookup: CDR1 SNHLY, CDR2 FYNNEI. Here the CDR3 reads CASGLAGSTRETQYF. CDR3 sequence (DNA): TGTGCCAGCGGACTAGCGGGGTCCACACGGGAGACCCAGTACTTC.

V is TRBV7-3 and J is TRBJ1-1, with 8 positions matching TRBD1. This CDR3 region has 15 residues. Germline-derived CDR1 and CDR2 are SGHTA and FQGTGA. Trimming removed 4 bases from V and 0 bases from J; junction bases left unmatched: 4. The CDR3 bases are TGTGCCAGCAGCTACCGGGACAGGCTGAACACTGAAGCTTTCTTT. The encoded protein is CASSYRDRLNTEAFF.

This clonotype was seen only a few times. The gene calls are TRBV7-9 and TRBJ2-5, with unresolved D. This CDR3 is built from 14 residues. Per germline, CDR1 SEHNR and CDR2 FQNEAQ (reference sequence). Trimming shortened V by 2 bases and J by 2 bases, and 9 bases separated the two germline ends. For the CDR3, the DNA is TGTGCCAGCAGCTTACTATTAGAACAAGAGACCCAGTACTTC. Its translation: CASSLLLEQETQYF.

In its sample, this clonotype was seen many times. The chain joins TRBV28 to TRBJ1-2; 9 bases fit TRBD1. This CDR3 has 16 amino acids. Unmatched junction bases numbered 14, after V lost 4 bases and J lost 8 bases. The V gene's germline CDR1 is MDHEN and CDR2 SYDVKM. CDR3 DNA sequence: TGTGCCAGCAGTTCTCTGGGAGGGACAGGGCTCATCGGCTACACCTTC. Its translation: CASSSLGGTGLIGYTF.

This clonotype was counted many times. The J gene is TRBJ2-7, the V gene TRBV28; D gene unclear. Germline CDR1 MDHEN, CDR2 SYDVKM. The V end lost 3 bases, the J end lost 4 bases, and 7 bases lay between the germline ends. CDR3 size: 12 residues. The CDR3 sequence: CASSFGLYEQYF. As DNA, the CDR3 is TGTGCCAGCAGTTTCGGGCTGTACGAGCAGTACTTC. Combining the CDR3 with reference TRBV28 and TRBJ2-7 gives the whole variable domain DVKVTQSSRYLVKRTGEKVFLECVQDMDHENMFWYRQDPGLGLRLIYFSYDVKMKEKGDIPEGYSVSREKKERFSLILESASTNQTSMYLCASSFGLYEQYFGPGTRLTVT.

V usage is TRBV7-9 and J usage is TRBJ2-5, with D possibly TRBD1 on 6 matching bases. Trimming removed 5 bases at V and 5 bases at J, with 15 bases between. The CDR3 runs 14 residues. CDR1 SEHNR and CDR2 FQNEAQ come from the germline V gene (reference sequence). The DNA for the CDR3 is TGTGCCAGCAGCAAGCCAACAGGGTTGGAGACCCAGTACTTC. Protein product: CASSKPTGLETQYF.

At least ten counts were recorded for this clonotype. The V call is TRBV29-1, the J call TRBJ1-1, with a possible D match to TRBD1 (5 bases). The CDR3 runs 13 residues. Germline V gives CDR1 SQVTM, CDR2 ANQGSEA. Trimming stripped 0 bases from V and 11 bases from J, with 16 bases between. This CDR3 is CSVEDRGQGAAFF. The CDR3 DNA reads as TGCAGCGTTGAAGATCGAGGGCAGGGTGCCGCTTTCTTT.